These T cell receptor beta chains were read from a single sample in a study of blood T cell repertoires in COVID-19. The protocol was immunoSEQ multiplex PCR, while the TCRdb copy is restricted to in-frame clones and leaves out a portion. In the table there are fewer than 200,000 clones, roughly 89% of which are singletons. Sequencing was carried out using peripheral blood. The receptors shown here come from a woman aged 55-75 years who had recovered from COVID-19. The CDR3 runs from the conserved cysteine through the conserved F or W. The D gene is left open where the match is weak. Size is stated for part of the rows, as once, few or many counts, or as a class when the clone is expanded.

v_gene,j_gene,abundance,d_gene,CDR3aa,CDR3nt
TRBV19,TRBJ1-2,.,TRBD1,CASSLPEGGENGYTF,TGTGCCAGTAGCCTTCCAGAAGGGGGCGAGAATGGCTACACCTTC
TRBV15,TRBJ1-1,.,.,CATSRPWDTAEAFF,TGTGCCACCAGCAGACCCTGGGACACAGCTGAAGCTTTCTTT
TRBV11-2,TRBJ1-2,.,.,CASSLFGRRDYGYTF,TGTGCCAGCAGCTTATTCGGCAGACGGGACTATGGCTACACCTTC
TRBV9,TRBJ2-7,.,.,CASSVEGYEQYF,TGTGCCAGCAGCGTAGAGGGGTACGAGCAGTACTTC
TRBV28,TRBJ1-1,.,.,CASRLDIVGWKTEAFF,TGTGCCAGCAGACTGGACATTGTGGGGTGGAAGACTGAAGCTTTCTTT
TRBV5-1,TRBJ1-5,.,.,CASSLYSGLDQPQHF,TGCGCCAGCAGCTTGTATTCAGGGCTGGATCAGCCCCAGCATTTT
TRBV28,TRBJ2-5,.,TRBD2,CASSLVSGGLRYQETQYF,TGTGCCAGCAGTTTGGTCAGCGGGGGTCTGAGGTACCAAGAGACCCAGTACTTC
TRBV11-2,TRBJ1-1,.,.,CASSLVAGLNTEAFF,TGTGCCAGCAGCTTAGTGGCAGGCCTGAACACTGAAGCTTTCTTT
TRBV21-1,TRBJ2-7,.,.,CASSKVSRGNSYEQYF,TGTGCCAGCAGCAAAGTTTCTAGGGGTAACTCCTACGAGCAGTACTTC
TRBV2,TRBJ1-5,.,.,CASSPTDSSSNQPQHF,TGTGCCAGCAGTCCAACAGACAGTTCCAGCAATCAGCCCCAGCATTTT
TRBV24-1,TRBJ2-3,once,.,CATSDLTADTQYF,TGTGCCACCAGTGATTTGACGGCAGATACGCAGTATTTT
TRBV19,TRBJ2-6,.,TRBD1,CASSTGQGGSGANVLTF,TGTGCCAGTAGTACCGGACAGGGGGGCTCTGGGGCCAACGTCCTGACTTTC
TRBV10-3,TRBJ2-2,.,.,CAISGGVGAAGTGELFF,TGTGCCATCAGTGGAGGGGTAGGCGCAGCGGGCACCGGGGAGCTGTTTTTT
TRBV19,TRBJ2-7,.,TRBD2,CASRTSGGYEQYF,TGTGCCAGTAGAACTAGCGGGGGCTACGAGCAGTACTTC
TRBV5-1,TRBJ2-3,.,TRBD2,CASSLSLAGGPDTQYF,TGCGCCAGCAGCTTGTCCCTAGCGGGGGGGCCAGATACGCAGTATTTT
TRBV6-5,TRBJ2-7,.,TRBD2,CASSYASGGVGQYF,TGTGCCAGCAGTTACGCTAGCGGGGGGGTTGGGCAGTACTTC
TRBV9,TRBJ2-7,.,.,CASSVGSEGEYYEQYF,TGTGCCAGCAGCGTAGGCTCTGAGGGGGAATACTACGAGCAGTACTTC
TRBV9,TRBJ2-7,.,.,CASSVDYSTNEQYF,TGTGCCAGCAGCGTAGATTACAGCACAAACGAGCAGTACTTC
TRBV19,TRBJ2-5,few,TRBD2,CASSRRLAGVVETQYF,TGTGCCAGTAGCCGTCGACTAGCGGGGGTTGTGGAGACCCAGTACTTC
TRBV30,TRBJ2-3,.,TRBD1,CAWRKQGAEIGTDTQYF,TGTGCCTGGAGAAAACAGGGGGCAGAGATTGGCACAGATACGCAGTATTTT
TRBV28,TRBJ2-5,.,.,CASSLNPLGGLLQETQYF,TGTGCCAGCAGTTTAAATCCCCTCGGTGGGCTGCTCCAAGAGACCCAGTACTTC
TRBV29-1,TRBJ2-1,.,TRBD2,CSGSAGAFSYNEQFF,TGCAGCGGCTCAGCGGGGGCCTTCTCCTACAATGAGCAGTTCTTC
TRBV2,TRBJ1-1,.,.,CASSEVRPEAFF,TGTGCCAGCAGTGAGGTCAGGCCGGAAGCTTTCTTT
TRBV5-4,TRBJ1-1,few,.,CASSLSSVTMNTEAFF,TGTGCCAGCAGCTTGTCGAGCGTGACCATGAACACTGAAGCTTTCTTT
TRBV6-5,TRBJ1-2,.,TRBD1,CASRNTGVYGYTF,TGTGCCAGCAGGAATACAGGGGTCTATGGCTACACCTTC
TRBV5-1,TRBJ2-6,.,TRBD2,CASSLATSVLSGANVLTF,TGCGCCAGCAGCTTGGCTACTAGCGTCCTCTCTGGGGCCAACGTCCTGACTTTC
TRBV6-1,TRBJ1-2,.,TRBD1,CASSEGQGAMHGYTF,TGTGCCAGCAGTGAAGGGCAGGGGGCGATGCATGGCTACACCTTC
TRBV6-5,TRBJ2-7,.,TRBD1,CASTPGQPYEQYF,TGTGCCAGCACTCCGGGACAGCCCTACGAGCAGTACTTC
TRBV7-6,TRBJ1-3,.,.,CASSLGRFLSGNTIYF,TGTGCCAGCAGCTTAGGCCGGTTCCTCTCTGGAAACACCATATATTTT
TRBV15,TRBJ2-1,.,.,CATSHGRDNEQFF,TGTGCCACCAGCCACGGTCGGGACAATGAGCAGTTCTTC
TRBV11-2,TRBJ2-1,.,TRBD1,CASSFTGGNEQFF,TGTGCCAGCAGCTTCACAGGGGGCAATGAGCAGTTCTTC
TRBV29-1,TRBJ2-5,.,.,CSVTAAGLIETQYF,TGCAGCGTTACTGCTGCGGGATTAATAGAGACCCAGTACTTC
TRBV6-5,TRBJ2-7,.,TRBD1,CAGDRGPKEQYF,TGTGCCGGAGACAGGGGGCCTAAAGAGCAGTACTTC
TRBV18,TRBJ2-1,.,.,CASSPPWGQNNEQFF,TGTGCCAGCTCACCACCGTGGGGCCAGAACAATGAGCAGTTCTTC
TRBV11-2,TRBJ2-5,.,.,CASSSGSLNQETQYF,TGTGCCAGCAGCTCAGGGTCCCTAAACCAAGAGACCCAGTACTTC
TRBV9,TRBJ2-7,.,.,CASSPRTGFSKQYF,TGTGCCAGCAGCCCCCGGACTGGGTTCTCTAAGCAGTACTTC
TRBV6-5,TRBJ1-6,.,TRBD1,CASSGTGGGSVHF,TGTGCCAGCAGCGGGACAGGGGGAGGTTCGGTCCACTTT
TRBV6-6,TRBJ1-3,.,.,CASSRHPSDSAGNTIYF,TGTGCCAGCAGTCGACACCCCTCGGACTCTGCGGGAAACACCATATATTTT
TRBV27,TRBJ2-1,.,.,CASTRSGSGNEQFF,TGTGCCAGCACCCGGTCGGGGAGCGGGAATGAGCAGTTCTTC
TRBV5-1,TRBJ2-5,.,.,CASSAGQETQYF,TGCGCCAGCAGCGCAGGACAAGAGACCCAGTACTTC
TRBV12-3/TRBV12-4,TRBJ2-3,.,.,CASSFQGTDTQYF,TGTGCCAGCAGTTTTCAGGGTACAGATACGCAGTATTTT
TRBV24-1,TRBJ1-2,.,.,CATSDRTDSNYGYTF,TGTGCCACCAGTGACCGAACCGACTCGAACTATGGCTACACCTTC
TRBV5-1,TRBJ2-6,.,TRBD1,CASSFGDRGSPGANVLTF,TGCGCCAGCAGCTTCGGGGACAGGGGATCACCTGGGGCCAACGTCCTGACTTTC
TRBV2,TRBJ2-3,.,TRBD2,CASAQRGGDTQYF,TGTGCCAGCGCTCAGCGGGGGGGGGATACGCAGTATTTT
TRBV28,TRBJ1-2,.,TRBD1,CASSLGQKFEGYTF,TGTGCCAGCAGTTTGGGACAGAAATTCGAAGGCTACACCTTC
TRBV24-1,TRBJ2-2,.,.,CATSDIRTGFTGELFF,TGTGCCACCAGTGACATCCGTACAGGGTTCACCGGGGAGCTGTTTTTT
TRBV2,TRBJ2-7,.,TRBD2,CASRIIAGALSYEQYF,TGTGCCAGCAGAATTATAGCGGGGGCCCTCTCCTACGAGCAGTACTTC
TRBV4-1,TRBJ1-2,.,.,CASSQDVSSNYGYTF,TGCGCCAGCAGCCAAGACGTGTCCTCTAACTATGGCTACACCTTC
TRBV2,TRBJ2-2,.,.,CASSITGTRTGELFF,TGTGCCAGCTCTATCACAGGGACGCGCACCGGGGAGCTGTTTTTT
TRBV28,TRBJ2-5,.,.,CASSFRARTQYF,TGTGCCAGCAGTTTCAGGGCCAGGACCCAGTACTTC
TRBV6-5,TRBJ1-3,once,.,CASSYPQGRAGNTIYF,TGTGCCAGCAGTTACCCCCAGGGCCGCGCGGGAAACACCATATATTTT
TRBV7-6,TRBJ1-2,.,.,CASSSMPLSNYGYTF,TGTGCCAGCAGCTCGATGCCCCTAAGCAACTATGGCTACACCTTC
TRBV2,TRBJ1-2,.,.,CASSHRQDAYGYTF,TGTGCCAGCAGTCACCGACAGGATGCCTATGGCTACACCTTC
TRBV27,TRBJ2-5,.,TRBD1,CASSLIQGPGETQYF,TGTGCCAGCAGCCTTATACAGGGGCCCGGGGAGACCCAGTACTTC
TRBV28,TRBJ1-2,.,TRBD1,CASSLLAGGAYTF,TGTGCCAGCAGTTTATTGGCAGGGGGCGCCTACACCTTC